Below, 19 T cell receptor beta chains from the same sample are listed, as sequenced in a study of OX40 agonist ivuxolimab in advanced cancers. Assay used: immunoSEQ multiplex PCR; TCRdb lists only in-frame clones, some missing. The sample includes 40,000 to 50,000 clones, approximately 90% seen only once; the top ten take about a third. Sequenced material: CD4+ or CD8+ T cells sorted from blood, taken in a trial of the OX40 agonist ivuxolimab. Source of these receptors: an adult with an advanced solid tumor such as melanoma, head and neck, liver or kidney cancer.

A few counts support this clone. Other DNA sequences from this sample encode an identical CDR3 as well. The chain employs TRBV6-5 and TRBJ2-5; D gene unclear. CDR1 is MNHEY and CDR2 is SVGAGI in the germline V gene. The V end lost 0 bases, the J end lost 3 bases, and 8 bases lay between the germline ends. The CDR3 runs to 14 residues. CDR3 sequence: CASSYSGREETQYF. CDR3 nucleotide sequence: TGTGCCAGCAGTTACTCGGGAAGGGAAGAGACCCAGTACTTC.

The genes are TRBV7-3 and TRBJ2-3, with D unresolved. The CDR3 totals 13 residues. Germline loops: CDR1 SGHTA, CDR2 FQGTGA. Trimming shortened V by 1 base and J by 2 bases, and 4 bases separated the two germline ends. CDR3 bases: TGTGCCAGCAGCTTAATACTCACAGATACGCAGTATTTT. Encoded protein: CASSLILTDTQYF.

The CDR3 nucleotides are TGTGCCAGCAGTTACCGGCAGGGGGCAAGGACTGAAGCTTTCTTT. Translating gives CASSYRQGARTEAFF. This chain joins TRBV6-6 and TRBJ1-1; 8 nucleotides align to TRBD1. CDR1 and CDR2 (germline): MNHNY, SVGAGI (reference sequence). This CDR3 region has 15 residues. Losses at the gene ends were 2 bases for V and 5 bases for J; bases not matched to a gene: 7.

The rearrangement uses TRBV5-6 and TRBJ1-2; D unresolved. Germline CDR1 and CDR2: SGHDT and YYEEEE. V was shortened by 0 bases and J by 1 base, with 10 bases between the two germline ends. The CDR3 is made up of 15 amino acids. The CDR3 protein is CASSLVDLINYGYTF. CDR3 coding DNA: TGTGCCAGCAGCTTGGTTGACTTGATTAACTATGGCTACACCTTC.

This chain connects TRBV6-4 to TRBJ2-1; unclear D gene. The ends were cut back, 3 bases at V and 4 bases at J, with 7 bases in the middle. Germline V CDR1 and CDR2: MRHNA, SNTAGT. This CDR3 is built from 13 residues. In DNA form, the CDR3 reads TGTGCCAGCAGTGAAGACTGGTACAATGAGCAGTTCTTC. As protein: CASSEDWYNEQFF.

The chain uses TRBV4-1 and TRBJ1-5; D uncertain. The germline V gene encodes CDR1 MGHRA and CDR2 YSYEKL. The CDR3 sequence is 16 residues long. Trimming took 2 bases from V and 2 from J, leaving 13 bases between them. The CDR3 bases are TGCGCCAGCAGCCAACCGGGAACTGCCGGCAATCAGCCCCAGCATTTT. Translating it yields CASSQPGTAGNQPQHF.

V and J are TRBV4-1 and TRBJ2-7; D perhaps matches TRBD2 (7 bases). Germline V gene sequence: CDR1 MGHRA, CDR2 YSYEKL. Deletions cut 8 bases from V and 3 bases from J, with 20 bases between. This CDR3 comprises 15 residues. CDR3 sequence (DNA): TGCGCCAGCGCGCTGGCCGGGGGGCAGTTCTACGAGCAGTACTTC. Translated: CASALAGGQFYEQYF.

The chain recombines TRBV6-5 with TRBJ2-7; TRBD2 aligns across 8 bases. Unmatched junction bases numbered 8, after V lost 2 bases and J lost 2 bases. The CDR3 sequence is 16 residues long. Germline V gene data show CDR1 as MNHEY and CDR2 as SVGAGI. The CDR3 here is CASSYELAGETYEQYF. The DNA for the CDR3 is TGTGCCAGCAGTTACGAGCTAGCGGGCGAAACCTACGAGCAGTACTTC.

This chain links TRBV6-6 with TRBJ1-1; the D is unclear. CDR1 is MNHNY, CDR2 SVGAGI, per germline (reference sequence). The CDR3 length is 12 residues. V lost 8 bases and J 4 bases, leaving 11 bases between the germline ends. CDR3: CASGPVGTEAFF. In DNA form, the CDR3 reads TGTGCCAGCGGCCCGGTAGGCACTGAAGCTTTCTTT.

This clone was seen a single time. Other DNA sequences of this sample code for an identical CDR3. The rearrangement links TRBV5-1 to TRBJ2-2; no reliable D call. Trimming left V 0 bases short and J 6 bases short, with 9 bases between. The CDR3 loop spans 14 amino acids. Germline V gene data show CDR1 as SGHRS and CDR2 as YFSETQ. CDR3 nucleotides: TGCGCCAGCAGCTTGGACAGTGGCGCCGGGGAGCTGTTTTTT. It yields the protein CASSLDSGAGELFF.

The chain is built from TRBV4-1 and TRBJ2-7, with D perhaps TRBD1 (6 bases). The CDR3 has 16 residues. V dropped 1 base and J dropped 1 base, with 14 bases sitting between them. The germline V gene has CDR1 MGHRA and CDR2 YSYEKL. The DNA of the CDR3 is TGCGCCAGCAGCCAAGGGCCACAGGGCCTGTCCTACGAGCAGTACTTC. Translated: CASSQGPQGLSYEQYF.

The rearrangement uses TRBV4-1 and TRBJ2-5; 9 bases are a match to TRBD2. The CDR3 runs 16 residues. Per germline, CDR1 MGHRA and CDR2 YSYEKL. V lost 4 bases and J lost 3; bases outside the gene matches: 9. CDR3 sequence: CASSLGGGGAEETQYF. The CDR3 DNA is TGCGCCAGCAGCCTGGGCGGCGGGGGGGCCGAAGAGACCCAGTACTTC.

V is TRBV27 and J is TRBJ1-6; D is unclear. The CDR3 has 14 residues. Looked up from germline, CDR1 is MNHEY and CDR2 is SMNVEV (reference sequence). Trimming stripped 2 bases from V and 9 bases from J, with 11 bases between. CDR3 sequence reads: CASSLRGDISPLHF. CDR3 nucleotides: TGTGCCAGCAGTTTACGGGGTGACATTTCACCCCTCCACTTT.

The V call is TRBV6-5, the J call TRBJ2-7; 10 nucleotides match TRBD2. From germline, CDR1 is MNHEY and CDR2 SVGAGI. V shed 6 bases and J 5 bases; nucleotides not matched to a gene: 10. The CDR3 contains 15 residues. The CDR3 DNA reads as TGTGCCAGCAGCCCAGCGGGGGGGCCATTTCACGAGCAGTACTTC. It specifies CASSPAGGPFHEQYF.

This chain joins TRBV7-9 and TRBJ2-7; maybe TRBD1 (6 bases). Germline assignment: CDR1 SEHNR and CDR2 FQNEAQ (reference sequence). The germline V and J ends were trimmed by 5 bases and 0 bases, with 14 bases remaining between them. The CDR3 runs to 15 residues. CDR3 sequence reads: CASSPRDTYSYEQYF. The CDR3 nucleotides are TGTGCCAGCAGCCCCCGGGACACATACTCCTACGAGCAGTACTTC. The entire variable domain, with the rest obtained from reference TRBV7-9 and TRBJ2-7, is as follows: DTGVSQNPRHKITKRGQNVTFRCDPISEHNRLYWYRQTLGQGPEFLTYFQNEAQLEKSRLLSDRFSAERPKGSFSTLEIQRTEQGDSAMYLCASSPRDTYSYEQYFGPGTRLTVT.

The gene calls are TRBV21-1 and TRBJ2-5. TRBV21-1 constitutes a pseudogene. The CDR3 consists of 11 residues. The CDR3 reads CASGIQETQYF. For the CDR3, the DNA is TGTGCCAGCGGAATCCAAGAGACCCAGTACTTC.

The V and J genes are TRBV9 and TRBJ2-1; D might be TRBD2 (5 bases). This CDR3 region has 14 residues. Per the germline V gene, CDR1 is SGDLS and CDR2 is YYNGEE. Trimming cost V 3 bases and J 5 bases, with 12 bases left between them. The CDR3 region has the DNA TGTGCCAGCAGCGCTCCGGACGGGAACAATGAGCAGTTCTTC. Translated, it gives CASSAPDGNNEQFF. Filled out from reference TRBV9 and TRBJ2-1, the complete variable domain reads DSGVTQTPKHLITATGQRVTLRCSPRSGDLSVYWYQQSLDQGLQFLIQYYNGEERAKGNILERFSAQQFPDLHSELNLSSLELGDSALYFCASSAPDGNNEQFFGPGTRLTVL.

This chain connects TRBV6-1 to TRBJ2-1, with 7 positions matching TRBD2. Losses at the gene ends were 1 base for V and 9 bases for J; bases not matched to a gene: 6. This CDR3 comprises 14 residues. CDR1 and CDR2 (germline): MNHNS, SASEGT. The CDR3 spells CASSEGGGEPEQFF. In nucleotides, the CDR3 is TGTGCCAGCAGTGAAGGGGGAGGGGAACCTGAGCAGTTCTTC.

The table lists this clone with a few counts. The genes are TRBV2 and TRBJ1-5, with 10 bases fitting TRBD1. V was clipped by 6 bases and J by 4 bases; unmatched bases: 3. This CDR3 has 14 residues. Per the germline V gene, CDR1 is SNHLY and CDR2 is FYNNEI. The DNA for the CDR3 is TGTGCCAGCAGCTCGGGACAGGGGAATCAGCCCCAGCATTTT. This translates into CASSSGQGNQPQHF.